Listed here is a single T cell receptor (beta chain). TCRdb independently ran MiXCR on the 5' RACE reads; one entry per CDR3 protein. Among about 140,000 distinct CDR3 sequences listed, approximately 7.3% were seen once. Germline V gene sequence: CDR1 SEHNR, CDR2 FQNEAQ (reference sequence). Trimming took off 7 bases at V and 5 bases at J, with 14 bases between the two ends. This CDR3 comprises 13 residues. These data are taken from a study of CD8 T cells in ankylosing spondylitis. The J gene is TRBJ1-1, the V gene TRBV7-9, with D unclear. The sample taken for sequencing was blood, either unsorted or a sorted T cell fraction (not recorded which). This TCR derives from a female donor with ankylosing spondylitis or in good health (not recorded which). For the CDR3, the DNA is TGTGCCAGCAAGGAAGTTGGAAAGACTGAAGCTTTCTTT. Protein product: CASKEVGKTEAFF.